The 29 T cell receptor beta chains reported below all come from one sample, sequenced in a study of cytomegalovirus exposure and HLA in healthy donors. Researchers ran the PCR with 60 Vbeta and 13 Jbeta primers. The repertoire was sequenced with immunoSEQ multiplex PCR; TCRdb's copy has only in-frame clones and lacks some. Among approximately 35,000 clones listed, over 60% were seen once. Material: PBMCs. The receptors were gathered from a man aged 35 to 55 in good health and CMV-seropositive.

This clone has just one count. This sequence joins TRBV19 and TRBJ2-7, with TRBD1 matching over 9 bases. The CDR3 consists of 15 residues. Trimming at V came to 5 bases and at J to 0 bases, leaving 5 bases not matched to a gene. Germline V gene sequence: CDR1 LNHDA, CDR2 SQIVND (reference sequence). The CDR3 sequence is CASSLSTGGSYEQYF. The CDR3, as DNA: TGTGCCAGTAGTCTATCGACAGGGGGCTCCTACGAGCAGTACTTC.

This clone was seen only a few times. V and J are TRBV5-4 and TRBJ2-2; tentatively, D is TRBD1 (6 bases). Germline V gene data show CDR1 as SGHNT and CDR2 as YYREEE (reference sequence). The CDR3 consists of 15 residues. V lost 4 bases, J lost 1 base, and 11 bases lay in between. CDR3 sequence (DNA): TGTGCCAGCAGCCCGGACAGCTTGAACACCGGGGAGCTGTTTTTT. Protein sequence: CASSPDSLNTGELFF.

The V gene is TRBV7-9, the J gene TRBJ2-3, with D possibly TRBD2 on 5 matching bases. The V and J ends lost 1 base and 6 bases respectively, with 14 bases between them. The CDR3 extends over 15 amino acids. Germline V gene data show CDR1 as SEHNR and CDR2 as FQNEAQ (reference sequence). Written as DNA, the CDR3 is TGTGCCAGCAGCTTAGGTCCGGCGGGTCAGGATACGCAGTATTTT. This translates into CASSLGPAGQDTQYF.

This chain connects TRBV13 to TRBJ1-2; 7 nucleotides line up with TRBD1. Germline CDR1 and CDR2: PRHDT and FYEKMQ (reference sequence). The CDR3 is 13 amino acids. V shed 4 bases and J 6 bases; nucleotides not matched to a gene: 5. In DNA form, the CDR3 reads TGTGCCAGCAGCTATAGGGGGCCTGATGGCTACACCTTC. Translated: CASSYRGPDGYTF. The variable domain in full, completed from reference TRBV13 and TRBJ1-2, reads AAGVIQSPRHLIKEKRETATLKCYPIPRHDTVYWYQQGPGQDPQFLISFYEKMQSDKGSIPDRFSAQQFSDYHSELNMSSLELGDSALYFCASSYRGPDGYTFGSGTRLTVV.

The chain uses TRBV4-2 and TRBJ1-2; 7 nucleotides align to TRBD1. The germline CDR1 and CDR2 sequences are LGHNA and YNFKEQ. J was trimmed by 2 bases and V by 4 bases; bases with no gene match: 4. The CDR3 has 14 amino acids. The CDR3 DNA follows: TGTGCCAGCAGCCGAACACAGGGGAACTATGGCTACACCTTC. Protein: CASSRTQGNYGYTF.

The chain employs TRBV7-9 and TRBJ2-5; D perhaps matches TRBD1 (6 bases). Germline V lookup: CDR1 SEHNR, CDR2 FQNEAQ (reference sequence). CDR3 size: 19 residues. Deletions cut 6 bases from V and 4 bases from J, with 30 bases between. This CDR3 is CASSPYLLPQGSGRETQYF. The CDR3 DNA is TGTGCCAGCAGTCCCTACCTCCTACCTCAGGGGAGTGGGCGAGAGACCCAGTACTTC.

The chain combines TRBV6-6 with TRBJ2-3; D is possibly TRBD2 (6 bases). The V end lost 5 bases, the J end lost 4 bases, and 19 bases lay between the germline ends. The CDR3 spans 16 residues. Germline-derived CDR1 and CDR2 are MNHNY and SVGAGI (reference sequence). CDR3 loop: CASSRTPSGPSDTQYF. The CDR3, as DNA: TGTGCCAGCAGTCGAACTCCCAGCGGGCCCTCAGATACGCAGTATTTT.

The CDR3 coding sequence is TGCGCCAGCACGCCCCTAGCGGGGAACACCGGGGAGCTGTTTTTT. Translation gives CASTPLAGNTGELFF. The chain uses TRBV5-1 and TRBJ2-2; 8 bases are a match to TRBD2. With V trimmed by 6 bases and J by 1 base, 5 bases remained unmatched. This CDR3 contains 15 residues. Per the germline V gene, CDR1 is SGHRS and CDR2 is YFSETQ.

A few counts support this clone. The rearrangement joins TRBV28 to TRBJ1-1; 7 bases are a match to TRBD1. Germline lookup yields CDR1 MDHEN and CDR2 SYDVKM. CDR3 length: 16 residues. V lost 5 bases and J lost 4; bases outside the gene matches: 13. The CDR3 here is CASSPSRQGGTTEAFF. In DNA, the CDR3 is TGTGCCAGCAGTCCCTCCCGACAGGGTGGGACCACTGAAGCTTTCTTT.

This clone was seen only a few times. This CDR3 reads CASSKIPPTGGYGYTF. The CDR3 nucleotides are TGTGCCAGCAGCAAAATACCGCCGACAGGGGGTTACGGCTACACCTTC. The chain uses TRBV14 and TRBJ1-2; 9 nucleotides agree with TRBD1. CDR1 SGHDN and CDR2 FVKESK come from the germline V gene. This CDR3 spans 16 amino acids. V was pared by 5 bases and J by 8 bases, with 15 bases of the junction left unmatched.

The rearrangement uses TRBV30 and TRBJ2-3, with D maybe TRBD2 (7 bases). V was cut by 2 bases and J by 2 bases, with 17 bases left in between. The CDR3 length is 16 residues. Germline loops: CDR1 GTSNPN, CDR2 SVGIG (reference sequence). CDR3 sequence: CAWSPPWRGPTDTQYF. The CDR3 DNA follows: TGTGCCTGGAGTCCTCCTTGGCGGGGGCCCACAGATACGCAGTATTTT.

The J gene is TRBJ1-6, the V gene TRBV5-6; weak D call: TRBD1 (5 bases). The CDR3 length is 16 residues. Germline V CDR1 and CDR2: SGHDT, YYEEEE. V lost 4 bases and J lost 0, with 11 bases in between. CDR3 coding DNA: TGTGCCAGCAGCGGGGGACTAAGCTCCTATAATTCACCCCTCCACTTT. Translated: CASSGGLSSYNSPLHF.

This clone has only a few counts. The chain is built from TRBV4-1 and TRBJ2-7; 8 nucleotides match TRBD1. The J segment lost 6 bases and the V segment lost 3 bases, leaving 7 bases of the junction unmatched. CDR1 and CDR2 (germline): MGHRA, YSYEKL. This CDR3 contains 14 residues. The chain's CDR3 is CASSHPGQGREQYF. The CDR3 region has the DNA TGCGCCAGCAGCCACCCCGGACAGGGCCGCGAGCAGTACTTC.

This sequence joins TRBV7-2 and TRBJ2-2; TRBD2 matches at 8 bases. The CDR3 has 16 residues. CDR1 is SGHTA and CDR2 is FQGNSA in the germline V gene. V shed 6 bases and J 2 bases; nucleotides not matched to a gene: 8. CDR3 loop: CASRPHGGANTGELFF. CDR3 coding DNA: TGTGCCAGCAGACCGCACGGGGGGGCTAACACCGGGGAGCTGTTTTTT.

V usage is TRBV6-6 and J usage is TRBJ2-7, with D possibly being TRBD2 (5 bases). V was cut by 0 bases and J by 2 bases, with 8 bases left in between. The CDR3 runs to 14 residues. Germline V gene sequence: CDR1 MNHNY, CDR2 SVGAGI (reference sequence). In DNA form, the CDR3 reads TGTGCCAGCAGTTACTCGAGGGAGACCTACGAGCAGTACTTC. It specifies CASSYSRETYEQYF.

The genes are TRBV6-5 and TRBJ1-1; 8 bases agree with TRBD1. The CDR3 covers 13 residues. Germline lookup yields CDR1 MNHEY and CDR2 SVGAGI. Trimming at V came to 6 bases and at J to 6 bases, leaving 6 bases not matched to a gene. The CDR3 nucleotides are TGTGCCAGCAGCCAGGACAGGGCGGCTGAAGCTTTCTTT. Translation gives CASSQDRAAEAFF.

The V gene is TRBV7-2, the J gene TRBJ2-1, with TRBD2 as a possible D gene (6 bases). Germline CDR1 SGHTA, CDR2 FQGNSA. This CDR3 region has 15 residues. V was shortened by 7 bases and J by 0 bases, with 13 bases between the two germline ends. The DNA for the CDR3 is TGTGCCAGCACCCCCCGACTAGGCTCCTACAATGAGCAGTTCTTC. This gives the protein CASTPRLGSYNEQFF.

V usage is TRBV6-5 and J usage is TRBJ1-6; D gene unclear. Germline CDR1 reads MNHEY; CDR2 reads SVGAGI. This CDR3 contains 13 residues. Trimming left V 6 bases short and J 7 bases short, with 10 bases between. CDR3 nucleotide sequence: TGTGCCAGCAGCGCTAACTTCAATTCACCCCTCCACTTT. Translation gives CASSANFNSPLHF.

V usage is TRBV27 and J usage is TRBJ2-2, with D maybe TRBD1 (7 bases). With 3 bases removed from V and 3 bases from J, the gap between germline ends came to 14 bases. This CDR3 spans 16 amino acids. Germline V gives CDR1 MNHEY, CDR2 SMNVEV (reference sequence). CDR3 in amino acids: CASSFNPGGYTGELFF. CDR3 coding DNA: TGTGCCAGCAGTTTTAACCCAGGGGGGTACACCGGGGAGCTGTTTTTT.

The V and J genes are TRBV6-6 and TRBJ1-1; D not resolved. V was clipped by 6 bases and J by 7 bases, with 9 bases between them. The length of the CDR3 is 11 residues. The germline gives CDR1 MNHNY, CDR2 SVGAGI (reference sequence). CDR3 sequence: CASRLRVEAFF. The CDR3 DNA sequence: TGTGCCAGCAGACTACGAGTTGAAGCTTTCTTT.

The chain has TRBV5-4 and TRBJ1-4; TRBD1 might be the D (5 bases). V gave up 2 bases and J gave up 5 bases, with 10 bases separating them. In germline, CDR1 is SGHNT, CDR2 YYREEE (reference sequence). This CDR3 contains 14 residues. The CDR3 DNA follows: TGTGCCAGCAGCTTAGGGGCAGAAAATGAAAAACTGTTTTTT. Protein product: CASSLGAENEKLFF.

V is TRBV6-1 and J is TRBJ2-3; 7 positions match TRBD2. Germline lookup yields CDR1 MNHNS and CDR2 SASEGT. CDR3 length: 16 residues. The J segment lost 1 base and the V segment lost 4 bases, leaving 8 bases of the junction unmatched. This CDR3 is CASSASPGGRTDTQYF. CDR3 coding DNA: TGTGCCAGCAGTGCATCCCCGGGGGGTCGCACAGATACGCAGTATTTT.

V and J are TRBV14 and TRBJ2-7; D is unclear. This CDR3 contains 15 residues. V lost 0 bases to trimming and J lost 3 bases, with 12 bases between them. The germline gives CDR1 SGHDN, CDR2 FVKESK. CDR3 in amino acids: CASSQELAVIYEQYF. The CDR3 region has the DNA TGTGCCAGCAGCCAAGAATTGGCGGTGATCTACGAGCAGTACTTC.

The chain combines TRBV5-1 with TRBJ2-5, with 7 bases lining up with TRBD1. With V trimmed by 0 bases and J by 1 base, 3 bases remained unmatched. The V gene's germline CDR1 is SGHRS and CDR2 YFSETQ. This CDR3 contains 15 residues. CDR3 in DNA: TGCGCCAGCAGCTTGGCGGGACAGACCCAAGAGACCCAGTACTTC. Translating it yields CASSLAGQTQETQYF.

This clone was recorded only once. This sequence joins TRBV6-5 and TRBJ2-2, with D perhaps matching TRBD1 (6 bases). The V gene lost 4 bases and the J gene lost 2 bases, with 11 bases spanning the gap. CDR1 and CDR2 from the germline V gene are MNHEY and SVGAGI. The CDR3 consists of 15 residues. The CDR3 region has the DNA TGTGCCAGCAGTTCCCCGACAGGAAACACCGGGGAGCTGTTTTTT. This codes for CASSSPTGNTGELFF.

The J gene is TRBJ2-2, the V gene TRBV9; 7 nucleotides match TRBD2. V trimming: 0 bases; J trimming: 2 bases; junction bases outside the gene matches: 7. CDR3 size: 17 residues. The germline V gene encodes CDR1 SGDLS and CDR2 YYNGEE. The CDR3 protein is CASSVGSSGANTGELFF. The CDR3 DNA reads as TGTGCCAGCAGCGTAGGTTCTAGCGGAGCCAACACCGGGGAGCTGTTTTTT.

This clone has more than one count but fewer than ten. For the CDR3, the DNA is TGTGCCAGCGGTCGGAGGGACAGACTTATTTCCTACGAGCAGTACTTC. It specifies CASGRRDRLISYEQYF. This chain links TRBV28 with TRBJ2-7; maybe TRBD1 (7 bases). Germline V CDR1 and CDR2: MDHEN, SYDVKM. The CDR3 is 16 amino acids. V was shortened by 8 bases and J by 1 base, with 21 bases between the two germline ends. Based on the CDR3 plus reference TRBV28 and TRBJ2-7, the full variable domain is DVKVTQSSRYLVKRTGEKVFLECVQDMDHENMFWYRQDPGLGLRLIYFSYDVKMKEKGDIPEGYSVSREKKERFSLILESASTNQTSMYLCASGRRDRLISYEQYFGPGTRLTVT.

This chain links TRBV2 with TRBJ1-5; TRBD1 matches 7 bases. The CDR3 length is 17 residues. Germline lookup yields CDR1 SNHLY and CDR2 FYNNEI. Trimming at V came to 2 bases and at J to 0 bases, leaving 7 bases not matched to a gene. This chain's CDR3 is CASSEYGGQYSNQPQHF. The CDR3 nucleotides are TGTGCCAGCAGTGAATACGGGGGACAGTATAGCAATCAGCCCCAGCATTTT.

The rearrangement links TRBV4-1 to TRBJ2-2; TRBD1 agrees at 9 bases. Germline lookup yields CDR1 MGHRA and CDR2 YSYEKL. The CDR3 is 18 residues long. The V gene end was trimmed by 4 bases and the J gene end by 1 base; junction bases not matched to a gene: 10. The CDR3 sequence is CASSPLRDRVWNTGELFF. The CDR3 coding sequence is TGCGCCAGCAGCCCCCTGCGGGACAGGGTTTGGAACACCGGGGAGCTGTTTTTT.